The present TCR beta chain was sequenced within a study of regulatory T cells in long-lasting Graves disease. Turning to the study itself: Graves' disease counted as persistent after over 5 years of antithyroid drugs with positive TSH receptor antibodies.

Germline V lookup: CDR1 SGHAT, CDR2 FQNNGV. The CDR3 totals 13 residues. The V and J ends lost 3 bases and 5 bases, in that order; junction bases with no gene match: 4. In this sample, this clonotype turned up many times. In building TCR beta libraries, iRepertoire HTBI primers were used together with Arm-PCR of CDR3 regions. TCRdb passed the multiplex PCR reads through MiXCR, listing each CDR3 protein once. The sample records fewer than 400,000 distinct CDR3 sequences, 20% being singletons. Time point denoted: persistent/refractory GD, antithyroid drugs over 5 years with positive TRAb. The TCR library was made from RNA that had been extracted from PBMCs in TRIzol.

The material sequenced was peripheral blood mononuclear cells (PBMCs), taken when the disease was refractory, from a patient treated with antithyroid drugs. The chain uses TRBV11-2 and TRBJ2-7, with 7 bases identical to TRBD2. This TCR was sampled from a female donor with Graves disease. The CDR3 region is CASSLGGWNEQYF. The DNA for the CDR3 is TGTGCCAGCAGCTTGGGGGGGTGGAACGAGCAGTACTTC.